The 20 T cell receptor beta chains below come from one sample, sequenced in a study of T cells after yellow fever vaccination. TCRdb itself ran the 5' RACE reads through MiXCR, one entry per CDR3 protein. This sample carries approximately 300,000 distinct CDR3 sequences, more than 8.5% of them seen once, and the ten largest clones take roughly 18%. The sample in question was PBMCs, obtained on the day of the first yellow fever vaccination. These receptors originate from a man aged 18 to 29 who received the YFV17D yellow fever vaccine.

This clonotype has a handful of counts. CDR3 protein: CASSGWRGGAGELFF. The CDR3 DNA reads TGTGCCAGCAGCGGATGGCGGGGGGGCGCCGGGGAGCTGTTTTTT. The V and J genes are TRBV9 and TRBJ2-2, with 9 bases lining up with TRBD2. Germline-derived CDR1 and CDR2 are SGDLS and YYNGEE. CDR3 length: 15 amino acids. The V gene end was trimmed by 3 bases and the J gene end by 6 bases; junction bases not matched to a gene: 6.

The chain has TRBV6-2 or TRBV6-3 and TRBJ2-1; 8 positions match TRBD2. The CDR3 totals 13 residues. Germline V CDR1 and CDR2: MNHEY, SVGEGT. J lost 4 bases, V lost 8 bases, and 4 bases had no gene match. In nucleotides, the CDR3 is TGTGCCAGCCGGGGGGGCCATTACAATGAGCAGTTCTTC. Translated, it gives CASRGGHYNEQFF.

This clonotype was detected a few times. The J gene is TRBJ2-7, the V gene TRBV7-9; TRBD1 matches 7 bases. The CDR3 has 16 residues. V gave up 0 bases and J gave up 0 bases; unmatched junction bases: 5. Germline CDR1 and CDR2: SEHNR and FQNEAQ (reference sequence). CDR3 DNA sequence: TGTGCCAGCAGCTTAGCCACAGGGGTAAGCTCCTACGAGCAGTACTTC. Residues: CASSLATGVSSYEQYF.

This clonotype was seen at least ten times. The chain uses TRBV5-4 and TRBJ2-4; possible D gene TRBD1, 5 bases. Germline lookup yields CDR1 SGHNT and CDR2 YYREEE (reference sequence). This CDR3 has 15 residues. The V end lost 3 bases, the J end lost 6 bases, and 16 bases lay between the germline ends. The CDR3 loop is CASSSDGRARNIQYF. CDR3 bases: TGTGCCAGCAGCTCGGACGGCAGGGCAAGAAACATTCAGTACTTC.

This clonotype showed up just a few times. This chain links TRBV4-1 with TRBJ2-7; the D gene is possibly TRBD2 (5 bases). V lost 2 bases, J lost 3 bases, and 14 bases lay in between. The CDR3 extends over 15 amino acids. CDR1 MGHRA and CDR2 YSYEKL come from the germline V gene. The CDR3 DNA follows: TGCGCCAGCAGCCAACTTTACGGGAACGGCTACGAGCAGTACTTC. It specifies CASSQLYGNGYEQYF.

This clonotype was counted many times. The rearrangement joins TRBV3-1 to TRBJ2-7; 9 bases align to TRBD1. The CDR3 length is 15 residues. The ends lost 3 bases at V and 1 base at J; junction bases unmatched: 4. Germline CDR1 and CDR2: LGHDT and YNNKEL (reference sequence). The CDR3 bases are TGTGCCAGCAGCCAGTGGGGACAGGGTTCCTACGAGCAGTACTTC. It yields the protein CASSQWGQGSYEQYF.

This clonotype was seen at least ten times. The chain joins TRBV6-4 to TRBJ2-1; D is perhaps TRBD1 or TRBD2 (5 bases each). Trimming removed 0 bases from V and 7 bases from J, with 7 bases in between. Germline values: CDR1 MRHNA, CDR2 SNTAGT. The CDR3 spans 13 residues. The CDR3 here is CASSDSGVNEQFF. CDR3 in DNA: TGTGCCAGCAGTGACTCGGGGGTAAATGAGCAGTTCTTC.

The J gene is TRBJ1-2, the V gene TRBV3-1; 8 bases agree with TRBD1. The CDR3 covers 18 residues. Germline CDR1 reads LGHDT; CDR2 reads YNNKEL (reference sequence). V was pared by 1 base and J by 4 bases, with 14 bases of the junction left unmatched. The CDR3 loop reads CASSQVHRGQGWTYGYTF. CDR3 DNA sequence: TGTGCCAGCAGCCAAGTCCATCGTGGACAGGGATGGACCTATGGCTACACCTTC.

The CDR3 region is CASMGTGFNYGYTF. DNA for the CDR3: TGTGCCAGCATGGGGACAGGATTTAACTATGGCTACACCTTC. The chain carries TRBV6-5 and TRBJ1-2; 8 positions agree with TRBD1. Unmatched junction bases numbered 5, after V lost 7 bases and J lost 1 base. The CDR3 covers 14 residues. Per germline, CDR1 MNHEY and CDR2 SVGAGI.

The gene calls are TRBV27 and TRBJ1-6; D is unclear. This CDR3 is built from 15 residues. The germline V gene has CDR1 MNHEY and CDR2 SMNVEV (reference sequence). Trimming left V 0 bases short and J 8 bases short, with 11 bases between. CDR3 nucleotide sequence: TGTGCCAGCAGTTTATCGTTCGGCAGAGATTCACCCCTCCACTTT. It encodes CASSLSFGRDSPLHF.

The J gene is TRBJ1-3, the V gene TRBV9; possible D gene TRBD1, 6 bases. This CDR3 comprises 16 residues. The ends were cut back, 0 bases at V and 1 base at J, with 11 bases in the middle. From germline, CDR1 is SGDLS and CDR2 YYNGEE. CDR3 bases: TGTGCCAGCAGCGTAGCGGACAGACAGTCTGGAAACACCATATATTTT. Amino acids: CASSVADRQSGNTIYF.

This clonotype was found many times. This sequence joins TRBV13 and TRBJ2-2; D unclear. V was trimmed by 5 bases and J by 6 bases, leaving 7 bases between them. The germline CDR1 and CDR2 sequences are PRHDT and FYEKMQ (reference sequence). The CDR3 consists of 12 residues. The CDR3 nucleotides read TGTGCCAGCAGCCCCTGGCCCGGGGAGCTGTTTTTT. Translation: CASSPWPGELFF.

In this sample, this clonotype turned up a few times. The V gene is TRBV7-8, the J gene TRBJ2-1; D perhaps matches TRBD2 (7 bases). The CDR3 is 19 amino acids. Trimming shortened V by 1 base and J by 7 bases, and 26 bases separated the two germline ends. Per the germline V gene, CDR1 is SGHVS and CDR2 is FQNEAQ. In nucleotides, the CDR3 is TGTGCCAGCAGCTTAGGGCGGAGCCACCTGGGGGGGCCAGGGAATGAGCAGTTCTTC. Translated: CASSLGRSHLGGPGNEQFF.

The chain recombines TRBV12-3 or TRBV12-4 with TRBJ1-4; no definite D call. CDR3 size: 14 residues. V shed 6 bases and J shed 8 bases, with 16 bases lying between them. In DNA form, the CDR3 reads TGTGCCAGCAGGCGGAGGGAGGTGGAGGAAAAACTGTTTTTT. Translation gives CASRRREVEEKLFF.

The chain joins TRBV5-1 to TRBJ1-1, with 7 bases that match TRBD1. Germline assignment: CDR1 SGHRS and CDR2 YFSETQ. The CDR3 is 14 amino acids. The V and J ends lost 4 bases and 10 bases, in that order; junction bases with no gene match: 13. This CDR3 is CASSLRTGQGGAFF. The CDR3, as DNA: TGCGCCAGCAGCCTCAGGACAGGCCAGGGGGGAGCTTTCTTT. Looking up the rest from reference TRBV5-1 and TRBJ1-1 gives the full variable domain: KAGVTQTPRYLIKTRGQQVTLSCSPISGHRSVSWYQQTPGQGLQFLFEYFSETQRNKGNFPGRFSGRQFSNSRSEMNVSTLELGDSALYLCASSLRTGQGGAFFGQGTRLTVV.

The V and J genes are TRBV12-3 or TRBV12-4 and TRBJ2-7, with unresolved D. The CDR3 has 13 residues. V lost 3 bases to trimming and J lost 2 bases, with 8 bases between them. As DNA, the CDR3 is TGTGCCAGCAGTTTGCACCATGCCTACGAGCAGTACTTC. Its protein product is CASSLHHAYEQYF.

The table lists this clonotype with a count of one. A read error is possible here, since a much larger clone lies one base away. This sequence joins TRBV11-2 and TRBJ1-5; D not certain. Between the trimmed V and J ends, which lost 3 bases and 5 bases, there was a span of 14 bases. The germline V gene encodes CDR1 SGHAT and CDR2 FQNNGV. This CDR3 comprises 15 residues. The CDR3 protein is CASSFKGLMDQPQHF. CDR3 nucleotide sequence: TGTGCCAGCAGCTTTAAAGGTCTGATGGATCAGCCCCAGCATTTT.

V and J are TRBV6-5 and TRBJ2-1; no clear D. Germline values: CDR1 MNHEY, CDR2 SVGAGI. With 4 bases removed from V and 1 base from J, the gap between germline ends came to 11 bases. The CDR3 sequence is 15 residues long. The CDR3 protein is CASSSSVGSYNEQFF. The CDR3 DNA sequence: TGTGCCAGCAGTTCCTCGGTAGGGTCCTACAATGAGCAGTTCTTC.

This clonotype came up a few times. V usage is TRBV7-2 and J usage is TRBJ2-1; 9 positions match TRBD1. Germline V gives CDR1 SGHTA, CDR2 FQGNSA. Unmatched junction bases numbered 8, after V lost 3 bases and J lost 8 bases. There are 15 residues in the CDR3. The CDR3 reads CASSLGDRDFDEQFF. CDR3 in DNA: TGTGCCAGCAGCTTGGGGGACAGGGATTTCGATGAGCAGTTCTTC.

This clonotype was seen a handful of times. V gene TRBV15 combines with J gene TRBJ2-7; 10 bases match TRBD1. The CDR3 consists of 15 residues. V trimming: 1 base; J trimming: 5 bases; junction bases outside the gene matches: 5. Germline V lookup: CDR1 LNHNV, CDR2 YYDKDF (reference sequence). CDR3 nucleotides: TGTGCCACCAGCAGAGGGGGGACAGGGGTACACGAGCAGTACGTC. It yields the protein CATSRGGTGVHEQYV.